This TCR beta chain came from a study of Tregs in tolerant kidney transplant recipients. Findings and limits, study-wide: Activated donor B cell expansion appeared to reveal the most relevant donor-specific TCRbeta repertoire.

Remarks on this clone: The antigen is undetermined.

Method: immunoSEQ multiplex PCR; TCRdb's copy keeps in-frame clones and lacks some. The repertoire has around 30,000 clones, approximately 83% of them found once; the top ten carry approximately 2%. Germline V gene lookup returns CDR1 SEHNR and CDR2 FQNEAQ (reference sequence). The CDR3 extends over 16 amino acids. Trimming removed 5 bases at V and 2 bases at J, with 16 bases between. The source is a human donor in good health. The chain combines TRBV7-9 with TRBJ2-1; D is tentatively TRBD1 or TRBD2 (7 bases each). The sample comprised Tregs from blood cultured with allogeneic cells. The CDR3 sequence is CASSGRGLAAYNEQFF. For the CDR3, the DNA is TGTGCCAGCAGCGGAAGGGGGCTAGCGGCCTACAATGAGCAGTTCTTC.